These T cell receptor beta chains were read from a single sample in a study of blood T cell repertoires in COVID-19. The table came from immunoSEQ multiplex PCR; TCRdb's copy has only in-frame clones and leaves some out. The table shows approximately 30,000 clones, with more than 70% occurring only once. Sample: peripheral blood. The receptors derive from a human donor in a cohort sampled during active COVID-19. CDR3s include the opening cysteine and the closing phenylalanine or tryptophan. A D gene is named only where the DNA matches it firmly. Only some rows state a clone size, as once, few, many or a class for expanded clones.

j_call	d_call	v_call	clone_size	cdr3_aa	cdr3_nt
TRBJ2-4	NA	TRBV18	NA	CASSPGTDPNIQYF	TGTGCCAGCTCACCAGGCACAGACCCAAACATTCAGTACTTC
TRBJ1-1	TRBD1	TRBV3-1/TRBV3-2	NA	CASRRTGGRMNTEAFF	TGTGCCAGCAGGCGCACAGGGGGCCGAATGAACACTGAAGCTTTCTTT
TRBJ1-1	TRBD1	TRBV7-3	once	CASRGTGEATEAFF	TGTGCCAGCAGGGGAACAGGGGAGGCCACTGAAGCTTTCTTT
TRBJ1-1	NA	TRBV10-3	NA	CAISEQGWGTTEAFF	TGTGCCATCAGTGAGCAGGGTTGGGGTACCACTGAAGCTTTCTTT
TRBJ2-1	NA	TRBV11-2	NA	CASSLGQGRQFF	TGTGCCAGCAGCTTAGGGCAGGGTAGGCAGTTCTTC
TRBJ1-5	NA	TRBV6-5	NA	CASSINRVNQPQHF	TGTGCCAGCAGTATCAACAGGGTTAATCAGCCCCAGCATTTT
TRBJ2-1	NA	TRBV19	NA	CASSPQQTGGEQFF	TGTGCCAGTAGTCCCCAGCAAACAGGCGGTGAGCAGTTCTTC
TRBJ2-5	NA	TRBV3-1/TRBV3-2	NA	CASSHLDSGETQYF	TGTGCCAGCAGCCACCTGGACAGTGGGGAGACCCAGTACTTC
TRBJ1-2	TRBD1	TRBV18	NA	CASSPGTGAGYGYTF	TGTGCCAGCTCACCTGGGACAGGGGCAGGGTATGGCTACACCTTC
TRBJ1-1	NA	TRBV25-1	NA	CASSAFQGPSTEAFF	TGTGCCAGCAGTGCCTTCCAGGGCCCGAGCACTGAAGCTTTCTTT
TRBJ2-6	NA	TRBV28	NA	CASSFRPSGANVLTF	TGTGCCAGCAGTTTCCGTCCCTCTGGGGCCAACGTCCTGACTTTC
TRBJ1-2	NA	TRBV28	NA	CASSLTHSQGYGYTF	TGTGCCAGCAGTTTAACCCACAGTCAGGGCTATGGCTACACCTTC
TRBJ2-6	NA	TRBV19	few	CATSESGANVLTF	TGTGCCACCTCAGAATCTGGGGCCAACGTCCTGACTTTC
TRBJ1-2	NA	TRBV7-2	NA	CASSSARSNYGYTF	TGTGCCAGCAGCTCGGCCAGGTCTAACTATGGCTACACCTTC
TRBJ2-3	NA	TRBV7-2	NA	CASSFGEGDTQYF	TGTGCCAGCAGCTTTGGTGAGGGCGATACGCAGTATTTT
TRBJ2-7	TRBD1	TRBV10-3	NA	CAIRGIRDSTYEQYF	TGTGCCATCAGGGGGATCCGGGACAGTACCTACGAGCAGTACTTC
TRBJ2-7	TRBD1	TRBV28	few	CASSPETGVRYEQYF	TGTGCCAGCAGCCCAGAAACAGGGGTCAGGTACGAGCAGTACTTC
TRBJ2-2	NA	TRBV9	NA	CASSVGDTGELFF	TGTGCCAGCAGCGTAGGAGACACCGGGGAGCTGTTTTTT
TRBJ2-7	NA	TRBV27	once	CASSLQGGQAYEQYF	TGTGCCAGCAGTTTACAAGGGGGACAAGCATACGAGCAGTACTTC
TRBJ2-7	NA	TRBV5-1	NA	CASSLGQGWDEQYF	TGCGCCAGCAGCTTGGGTCAGGGTTGGGACGAGCAGTACTTC
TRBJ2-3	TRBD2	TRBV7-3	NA	CASSLSATSGLVTDTQYF	TGTGCCAGCAGCTTAAGTGCCACCTCGGGACTAGTCACAGATACGCAGTATTTT
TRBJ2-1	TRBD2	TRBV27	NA	CASSRLAGGPNEQFF	TGTGCCAGCAGTCGCCTAGCGGGGGGACCCAATGAGCAGTTCTTC
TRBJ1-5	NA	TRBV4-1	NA	CASSQDGGLGNQPQHF	TGCGCCAGCAGCCAAGACGGGGGGCTAGGCAATCAGCCCCAGCATTTT
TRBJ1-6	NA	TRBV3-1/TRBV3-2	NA	CASSQESTGANSPLHF	TGTGCCAGCAGCCAAGAGTCAACAGGAGCTAATTCACCCCTCCACTTT
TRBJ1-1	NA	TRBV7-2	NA	CASSEGQGGYTEAFF	TGTGCCAGCAGCGAGGGGCAGGGAGGGTACACTGAAGCTTTCTTT
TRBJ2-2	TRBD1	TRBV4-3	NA	CASSQRDRANTNTGELFF	TGCGCCAGCAGCCAGAGGGACAGGGCGAATACGAACACCGGGGAGCTGTTTTTT
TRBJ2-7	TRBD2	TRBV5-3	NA	CARSLEFKSSGDEQYF	TGTGCCAGAAGCTTGGAATTTAAGTCTAGCGGGGACGAGCAGTACTTC
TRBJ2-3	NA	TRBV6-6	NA	CAIRETSTDTQYF	TGTGCCATCCGGGAAACTAGCACAGATACGCAGTATTTT
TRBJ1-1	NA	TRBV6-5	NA	CASSTSLSTEAFF	TGTGCCAGCAGCACTAGTTTGTCCACTGAAGCTTTCTTT
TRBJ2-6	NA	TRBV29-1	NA	CSVDVGVSGANVLTF	TGCAGCGTTGATGTGGGAGTCTCTGGGGCCAACGTCCTGACTTTC
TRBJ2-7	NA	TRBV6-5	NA	CASSSRVKQYF	TGTGCCAGCAGCTCCAGGGTGAAGCAGTACTTC
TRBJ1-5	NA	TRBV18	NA	CASSPRAGSQPQHF	TGTGCCAGCTCCCCGCGGGCGGGGAGTCAGCCCCAGCATTTT
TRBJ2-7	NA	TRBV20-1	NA	CSASWLSDEQYF	TGCAGTGCTAGTTGGCTCTCCGACGAGCAGTACTTC
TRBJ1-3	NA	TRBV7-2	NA	CASSTHPGNTIYF	TGTGCCAGCAGCACTCACCCTGGAAACACCATATATTTT
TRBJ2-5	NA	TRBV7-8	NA	CASSLKRNQETQYF	TGTGCCAGCAGCCTGAAGCGGAACCAAGAGACCCAGTACTTC
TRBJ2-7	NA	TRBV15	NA	CATSRDGREQYF	TGTGCCACCAGCAGAGATGGGAGGGAGCAGTACTTC
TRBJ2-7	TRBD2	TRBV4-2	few	CASSQVSGSSYEQYF	TGTGCCAGCAGCCAAGTTAGCGGGAGCTCCTACGAGCAGTACTTC
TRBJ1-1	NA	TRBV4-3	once	CASSQDQGSGTEAFF	TGCGCCAGCAGCCAAGATCAGGGCAGTGGCACTGAAGCTTTCTTT
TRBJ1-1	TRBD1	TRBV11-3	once	CASSLGQGAPTEAFF	TGTGCCAGCAGCTTAGGACAGGGGGCGCCCACTGAAGCTTTCTTT
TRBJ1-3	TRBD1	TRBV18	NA	CASSPYPTGSSGNTIYF	TGTGCCAGCTCACCCTACCCGACAGGGAGTTCTGGAAACACCATATATTTT
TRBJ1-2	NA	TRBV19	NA	CASRVADNYGYTF	TGTGCCAGTAGAGTGGCAGATAACTATGGCTACACCTTC
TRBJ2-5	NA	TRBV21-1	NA	CASSSEGGSSKGRETQYF	TGTGCCAGCAGCTCGGAGGGGGGGTCAAGCAAAGGAAGGGAGACCCAGTACTTC
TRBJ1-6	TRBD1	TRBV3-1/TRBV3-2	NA	CASSSGQGSSYNSPLHF	TGTGCCAGCAGCAGCGGACAGGGGAGCTCCTATAATTCACCCCTCCACTTT
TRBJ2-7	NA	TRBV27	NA	CAAPSSEYF	TGTGCCGCCCCCTCGAGCGAGTACTTC
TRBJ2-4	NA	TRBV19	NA	CASSADRVKNIQYF	TGTGCCAGTAGTGCAGACAGAGTCAAAAACATTCAGTACTTC
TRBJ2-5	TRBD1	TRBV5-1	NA	CASSPNGQGGTQYF	TGCGCCAGCAGCCCTAACGGACAGGGCGGGACCCAGTACTTC
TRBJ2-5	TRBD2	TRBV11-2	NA	CASRRNPGLAYQETQYF	TGTGCCAGCCGCCGAAATCCGGGACTAGCTTACCAAGAGACCCAGTACTTC
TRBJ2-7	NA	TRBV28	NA	CASIGVGEQYF	TGTGCCAGCATCGGGGTTGGCGAGCAGTACTTC
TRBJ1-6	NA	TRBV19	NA	CASTDFRPGSSYNSPLHF	TGTGCCAGTACCGATTTCCGGCCGGGTAGCTCCTATAATTCACCCCTCCACTTT
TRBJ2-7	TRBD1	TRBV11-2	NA	CASSQGHTGGSSYEQYF	TGTGCCAGCAGCCAGGGGCACACAGGGGGCAGCTCCTACGAGCAGTACTTC
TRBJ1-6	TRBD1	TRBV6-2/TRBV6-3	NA	CASSPGTGVSPLHF	TGTGCCAGCAGCCCCGGGACAGGGGTCTCACCCCTCCACTTT